This T cell receptor (beta chain) stems from a study of T cells after yellow fever vaccination. Study summary: Any fraction with a low cell number was prepared using SMART-Seq v4 Ultra Low Input.

There are a few counts of this clonotype. Its antigen is currently unknown. Germline values: CDR1 MDHEN, CDR2 SYDVKM. V lost 6 bases, J lost 3 bases, and 9 bases lay in between. The CDR3 totals 14 residues. Study-wide findings and caveats: Abundant contaminating clonotypes from the bulk population could appear in FACS-sorted repertoires.

Conversion of TCR transcripts into cDNA relied on 5'RACE template switching, which added a universal primer site and UMIs. In TCRdb, the 5' RACE reads were re-called with MiXCR into one record per CDR3 protein. Of roughly 250,000 distinct CDR3 sequences listed, approximately 13% are singletons. The clonotype was recovered from a man between 25 and 39 years old who received the YFV17D yellow fever vaccine. This specimen was CD4+ T cells sorted from PBMCs, taken 45 days after the yellow fever booster vaccination. This rearrangement joins TRBV28 to TRBJ2-6; maybe TRBD1 (6 bases). The CDR3 here is CASRGGRGANVLTF. The CDR3 DNA is TGTGCCAGCAGAGGGGGACGTGGGGCCAACGTCCTGACTTTC. Variable domain in full (rest from reference TRBV28 and TRBJ2-6): DVKVTQSSRYLVKRTGEKVFLECVQDMDHENMFWYRQDPGLGLRLIYFSYDVKMKEKGDIPEGYSVSREKKERFSLILESASTNQTSMYLCASRGGRGANVLTFGAGSRLTVL.